Described below is a single T cell receptor beta chain sequence and its context. The source of the sample is a study of CD8 T cells in acute hepatitis C reinfection. This sample's time point: naive CD8 control sorted from an acute-time-point sample. Trimming shortened V by 4 bases and J by 2 bases, and 2 bases separated the two germline ends. The germline gives CDR1 MGHDK, CDR2 SYGVNS. The CDR3 loop spans 11 amino acids. The data were produced by immunoSEQ multiplex PCR, yet TCRdb's version contains in-frame clones alone and is incomplete. The repertoire holds 30,000 to 45,000 clones, with roughly 85% as singletons.

The sequencing input was naive CD8+ T cells from PBMCs. The sequence was obtained from a woman in her late teens or twenties who spontaneously cleared hepatitis C infection. This chain connects TRBV25-1 to TRBJ2-5; D remains unclear. The CDR3 bases are TGTGCCAGCAGTGGACAAGAGACCCAGTACTTC. Protein product: CASSGQETQYF.